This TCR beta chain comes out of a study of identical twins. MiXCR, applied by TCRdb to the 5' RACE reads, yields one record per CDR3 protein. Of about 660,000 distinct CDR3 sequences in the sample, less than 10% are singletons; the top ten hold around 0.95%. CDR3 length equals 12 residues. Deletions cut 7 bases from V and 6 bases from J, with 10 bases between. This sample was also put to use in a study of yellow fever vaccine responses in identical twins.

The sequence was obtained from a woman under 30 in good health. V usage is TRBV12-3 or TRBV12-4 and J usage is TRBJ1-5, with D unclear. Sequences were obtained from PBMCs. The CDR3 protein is CASTVNGQPQHF. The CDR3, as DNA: TGTGCCAGCACCGTAAATGGTCAGCCCCAGCATTTT.